The clone carrying this TCR beta chain is a singleton in its sample. Each of the donors was a healthy adult who was HIV-negative and had not had a recent acute infection or vaccination. The data originate from a study of shared clonotypes between healthy human individuals. The CDR3 length is 15 residues. The germline V gene has CDR1 SGHTA and CDR2 FQGNSA. V was pared by 5 bases and J by 3 bases, with 5 bases of the junction left unmatched. TCRdb's table, derived via immunoSEQ multiplex PCR, lists solely in-frame clones and lacks some. The table has about 2,500,000 clones, just over 90% seen once. The chain employs TRBV7-2 and TRBJ2-7, with 12 positions matching TRBD2. The receptor's source is a man aged 18-30 years in good health. The sample consisted of naive CD4+ T cells sorted from blood. As for subset: CD45RA+ positively selected. CDR3 coding DNA: TGTGCCAGCAGCACGACTAGCGGGGGAGTCTACGAGCAGTACTTC. Translation: CASSTTSGGVYEQYF.